One and the same sample provided the 26 T cell receptor beta chains below, sequenced in a study of immune cell composition in non-small cell lung cancer. Sequencing was performed with immunoSEQ multiplex PCR; in TCRdb, only in-frame clones are kept and a portion is missing. The sample records several thousand clones, less than 80% being singletons. The normal lung sample lay at least 3 cm, and maximally far, from the tumour. Sequenced material: non-adjacent lung tissue. The receptors derive from a human donor with non-small cell lung cancer.

This clone was found once. Here the CDR3 DNA reads TGCGCCAGCAGTGAGGCGCGGGGGGGCACAGATACGCAGTATTTT. Its translation is CASSEARGGTDTQYF. V gene TRBV10-1 combines with J gene TRBJ2-3, with 8 bases fitting TRBD2. The CDR3 has 15 residues. V gave up 2 bases and J gave up 1 base; unmatched junction bases: 2. Germline V lookup: CDR1 WNHNN, CDR2 SYGVQD (reference sequence).

This clone is classed as large (0.1 to 1%). This rearrangement joins TRBV5-1 to TRBJ2-1, with 8 nucleotides matching TRBD1. In germline, CDR1 is SGHRS, CDR2 YFSETQ. V dropped 2 bases and J dropped 10; count of bases not matched to a gene: 2. There are 12 residues in the CDR3. CDR3 sequence (DNA): TGCGCCAGCAGCTTAGGGGACAGGGAGCAGTTCTTC. It is translated as CASSLGDREQFF.

The chain recombines TRBV5-1 with TRBJ2-2; 8 bases are a match to TRBD2. The germline V gene has CDR1 SGHRS and CDR2 YFSETQ. J lost 0 bases, V lost 2 bases, and 3 bases had no gene match. The CDR3 length is 16 residues. CDR3 bases: TGCGCCAGCAGCTTACCGGGGGGGACGAACACCGGGGAGCTGTTTTTT. Translating it yields CASSLPGGTNTGELFF. Supplemented by reference TRBV5-1 and TRBJ2-2, the full variable domain reads KAGVTQTPRYLIKTRGQQVTLSCSPISGHRSVSWYQQTPGQGLQFLFEYFSETQRNKGNFPGRFSGRQFSNSRSEMNVSTLELGDSALYLCASSLPGGTNTGELFFGEGSRLTVL.

The chain recombines TRBV10-3 with TRBJ1-1; 7 bases are shared with TRBD1. Germline V gene lookup returns CDR1 ENHRY and CDR2 SYGVKD. The CDR3 contains 15 residues. Trimming removed 0 bases from V and 8 bases from J; junction bases left unmatched: 9. The CDR3, as DNA: TGTGCCATCAGTGAGTCGACGGGGCAGACAGGGGAAGCTTTCTTT. Translation: CAISESTGQTGEAFF.

This clone is judged medium-sized. The V and J genes are TRBV18 and TRBJ2-3; 7 bases align to TRBD1. Unmatched junction bases numbered 9, after V lost 6 bases and J lost 0 bases. The CDR3 has 16 amino acids. Looked up from germline, CDR1 is KGHSH and CDR2 is LQKENI. The CDR3 spells CASSYTGVGSTDTQYF. CDR3 bases: TGTGCCAGCTCGTACACAGGGGTGGGAAGCACAGATACGCAGTATTTT.

This clone has just a few counts. The V gene is TRBV29-1, the J gene TRBJ1-1; possible D gene TRBD1, 5 bases. Trimming took 7 bases from V and 1 from J, leaving 13 bases between them. CDR1 is SQVTM, CDR2 ANQGSEA, per germline. This CDR3 is 13 amino acids long. In DNA, the CDR3 is TGCAGCGCCGCTCAGGGAACGAACACTGAAGCTTTCTTT. The encoded protein is CSAAQGTNTEAFF.

This chain links TRBV9 with TRBJ1-2; TRBD1 matches at 9 bases. This CDR3 region has 15 residues. Germline V gene sequence: CDR1 SGDLS, CDR2 YYNGEE. Germline trimming cut 3 bases from V and 5 bases from J; bases unmatched to any gene: 8. The CDR3 reads CASSDPGQGGYGYTF. CDR3 sequence (DNA): TGTGCCAGCAGCGATCCGGGACAGGGAGGGTATGGCTACACCTTC.

The rearrangement links TRBV9 to TRBJ2-5; 8 nucleotides line up with TRBD2. The V segment lost 4 bases and the J segment 4 bases; nucleotides outside the gene matches: 3. The germline CDR1 and CDR2 sequences are SGDLS and YYNGEE. This CDR3 is built from 13 residues. This CDR3 is CASSPSGGETQYF. The CDR3 DNA follows: TGTGCCAGCAGCCCCAGCGGGGGAGAGACCCAGTACTTC. The full variable domain, rest sourced from reference TRBV9 and TRBJ2-5, is DSGVTQTPKHLITATGQRVTLRCSPRSGDLSVYWYQQSLDQGLQFLIQYYNGEERAKGNILERFSAQQFPDLHSELNLSSLELGDSALYFCASSPSGGETQYFGPGTRLLVL.

The V gene is TRBV14, the J gene TRBJ2-7, with 10 bases that match TRBD2. Germline V gene lookup returns CDR1 SGHDN and CDR2 FVKESK. V lost 4 bases and J lost 3; bases outside the gene matches: 9. The CDR3 runs 16 residues. As DNA, the CDR3 is TGTGCCAGCAGCCTTAGCGGGGGGCCACAGGTCTACGAGCAGTACTTC. Amino acids: CASSLSGGPQVYEQYF.

This clone showed up just a few times. This chain connects TRBV7-2 to TRBJ2-7, with 11 positions matching TRBD1. The germline gives CDR1 SGHTA, CDR2 FQGNSA. Losses at the gene ends were 2 bases for V and 3 bases for J; bases not matched to a gene: 3. The length of the CDR3 is 15 residues. In nucleotides, the CDR3 is TGTGCCAGCAGCTTATATGGGACAGGGGGCTACGAGCAGTACTTC. Residues: CASSLYGTGGYEQYF.

The CDR3 nucleotides are TGTGCCAGCAGTTTTTCTAGCGGGGTCGTGGGCGGGGAGCTGTTTTTT. Encoded protein: CASSFSSGVVGGELFF. J is TRBJ2-2 and V is TRBV27; 9 nucleotides line up with TRBD2. Looked up from germline, CDR1 is MNHEY and CDR2 is SMNVEV (reference sequence). CDR3 length: 16 amino acids. V lost 3 bases, J lost 7 bases, and 9 bases stayed unmatched.

The genes are TRBV6-5 and TRBJ1-1, with a tentative D call TRBD1 (6 bases). This CDR3 is built from 13 residues. The V gene's germline CDR1 is MNHEY and CDR2 SVGAGI. The germline V and J ends were trimmed by 4 bases and 5 bases, with 11 bases remaining between them. CDR3 in DNA: TGTGCCAGCAGTTTTCAGGGGCGGACTGAAGCTTTCTTT. Its translation is CASSFQGRTEAFF.

The rearrangement links TRBV6-1 to TRBJ1-1, with no clear D. The V gene lost 6 bases and the J gene lost 7 bases, with 9 bases spanning the gap. CDR1 and CDR2 (germline): MNHNS, SASEGT. The CDR3 length is 11 residues. CDR3 protein: CASRTGFEAFF. The CDR3 DNA reads TGTGCCAGCAGAACGGGGTTTGAAGCTTTCTTT.

The chain uses TRBV7-8 and TRBJ1-5; TRBD1 aligns across 9 bases. The germline V gene encodes CDR1 SGHVS and CDR2 FQNEAQ. V shed 4 bases and J 7 bases; nucleotides not matched to a gene: 8. The CDR3 covers 15 residues. The CDR3: CASSSGTGMGQPQHF. CDR3 in DNA: TGTGCCAGCAGCTCCGGGACAGGGATGGGCCAGCCCCAGCATTTT.

The chain uses TRBV7-9 and TRBJ2-5, with TRBD1 matching 10 bases. The DNA end favors TRBJ2-7, so the J call may be wrong. The CDR3 consists of 15 residues. The germline V gene encodes CDR1 SEHNR and CDR2 FQNEAQ (reference sequence). CDR3 sequence reads: CASSLARDRGGEQYF. Here the CDR3 DNA reads TGTGCCAGCAGCCTGGCACGGGACAGGGGAGGCGAGCAGTACTTC.

J is TRBJ1-2 and V is TRBV6-9, with 8 bases lining up with TRBD1. The CDR3 is 14 amino acids. J gave up 5 bases and V 5 bases, and 7 bases lay outside the gene matches. Germline V gene data show CDR1 as MNHGY and CDR2 as SVAAGI. CDR3 sequence: CASSPGQGGYGYTF. CDR3 in DNA: TGTGCCAGCAGTCCTGGACAGGGAGGGTATGGCTACACCTTC.

The chain combines TRBV7-2 with TRBJ2-5; tentative D call: TRBD2 (5 bases). The CDR3 runs to 13 residues. Deletions cut 3 bases from V and 5 bases from J, with 10 bases between. CDR1 is SGHTA, CDR2 FQGNSA, per germline. Written as DNA, the CDR3 is TGTGCCAGCAGCTTTAACCGGAGGGAGACCCAGTACTTC. This gives the protein CASSFNRRETQYF.

The chain combines TRBV14 with TRBJ2-7; TRBD2 agrees at 8 bases. The germline CDR1 and CDR2 sequences are SGHDN and FVKESK. The CDR3 runs to 14 residues. V gave up 6 bases and J gave up 2 bases; unmatched junction bases: 6. CDR3 DNA sequence: TGTGCCAGCAGAGGGCGGGGGGCCCCCTACGAGCAGTACTTC. Its translation is CASRGRGAPYEQYF.

The chain joins TRBV6-6 to TRBJ2-2; 8 nucleotides align to TRBD1. This CDR3 has 14 residues. Germline V CDR1 and CDR2: MNHNY, SVGAGI (reference sequence). Germline trimming cut 2 bases from V and 6 bases from J; bases unmatched to any gene: 2. CDR3 loop: CASSYEQGAGELFF. The CDR3 bases are TGTGCCAGCAGTTACGAACAGGGGGCCGGGGAGCTGTTTTTT.

The table lists this clone with a few counts. The J gene is TRBJ2-7, the V gene TRBV7-6, with 9 bases identical to TRBD1. V lost 5 bases to trimming and J lost 0 bases; unmatched junction nucleotides: 5. The CDR3 has 15 residues. The germline CDR1 and CDR2 sequences are SGHVS and FNYEAQ. The CDR3 loop reads CASSAQGQGSYEQYF. In nucleotides, the CDR3 is TGTGCCAGCAGCGCTCAGGGACAGGGCTCCTACGAGCAGTACTTC.

The chain couples TRBV27 to TRBJ2-5; D remains ambiguous. CDR1 MNHEY and CDR2 SMNVEV come from the germline V gene (reference sequence). The CDR3 is made up of 13 amino acids. V lost 3 bases to trimming and J lost 4 bases, with 9 bases between them. CDR3 loop: CASSLVGRETQYF. In nucleotides, the CDR3 is TGTGCCAGCAGTTTGGTCGGTAGAGAGACCCAGTACTTC.

This chain connects TRBV7-9 to TRBJ2-7, with 7 nucleotides matching TRBD1. CDR1 and CDR2 from the germline V gene are SEHNR and FQNEAQ (reference sequence). With V trimmed by 1 base and J by 3 bases, 3 bases remained unmatched. The CDR3 spans 14 residues. The CDR3 here is CASSLVGTVYEQYF. The CDR3 DNA reads as TGTGCCAGCAGCTTAGTCGGGACAGTCTACGAGCAGTACTTC.

The J gene is TRBJ2-1, the V gene TRBV5-1; no firm D call. The CDR3 extends over 13 amino acids. CDR1 is SGHRS, CDR2 YFSETQ, per germline. The V and J ends lost 0 bases and 3 bases respectively, with 4 bases between them. The DNA of the CDR3 is TGCGCCAGCAGCTTGGGCGTCTACAATGAGCAGTTCTTC. Translating gives CASSLGVYNEQFF. Drawing the rest from reference TRBV5-1 and TRBJ2-1, the complete variable domain is KAGVTQTPRYLIKTRGQQVTLSCSPISGHRSVSWYQQTPGQGLQFLFEYFSETQRNKGNFPGRFSGRQFSNSRSEMNVSTLELGDSALYLCASSLGVYNEQFFGPGTRLTVL.

This clone has just a few counts. The rearrangement links TRBV7-2 to TRBJ2-7; weak D call: TRBD2 (5 bases). The CDR3 length is 16 residues. Trimming removed 0 bases from V and 5 bases from J, with 17 bases in between. The germline gives CDR1 SGHTA, CDR2 FQGNSA. The CDR3 sequence: CASSLAFGNGNHEQYF. The CDR3 DNA reads as TGTGCCAGCAGCTTAGCGTTCGGAAACGGGAACCACGAGCAGTACTTC.

The rearrangement links TRBV29-1 to TRBJ2-3, with 9 nucleotides matching TRBD1. This CDR3 is built from 15 residues. After removal of 1 base from V and 0 bases from J, the junction contained 2 bases not matched to a gene. CDR1 is SQVTM and CDR2 is ANQGSEA in the germline V gene. CDR3 amino acids: CSVEGGTGSTDTQYF. In DNA, the CDR3 is TGCAGCGTTGAAGGAGGGACAGGGAGCACAGATACGCAGTATTTT.

The genes are TRBV5-4 and TRBJ2-5, with 11 bases matching TRBD2. Looked up from germline, CDR1 is SGHNT and CDR2 is YYREEE (reference sequence). The V gene end was trimmed by 2 bases and the J gene end by 2 bases; junction bases not matched to a gene: 2. CDR3 length: 15 amino acids. CDR3 bases: TGTGCCAGCAGCTTTAGCGGGGGGGGACAAGAGACCCAGTACTTC. This encodes CASSFSGGGQETQYF.